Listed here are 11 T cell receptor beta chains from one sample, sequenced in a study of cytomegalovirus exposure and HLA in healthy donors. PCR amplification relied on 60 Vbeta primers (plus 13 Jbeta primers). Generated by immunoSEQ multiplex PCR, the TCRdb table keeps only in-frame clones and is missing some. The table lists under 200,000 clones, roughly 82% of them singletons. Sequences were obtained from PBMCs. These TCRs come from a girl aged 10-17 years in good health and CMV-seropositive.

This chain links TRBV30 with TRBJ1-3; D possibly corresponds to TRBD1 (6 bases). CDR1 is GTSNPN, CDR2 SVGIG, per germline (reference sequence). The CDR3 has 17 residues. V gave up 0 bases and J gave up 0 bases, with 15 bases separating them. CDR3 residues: CAWSVRGRADSGNTIYF. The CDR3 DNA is TGTGCCTGGAGTGTCAGGGGCAGGGCAGACTCTGGAAACACCATATATTTT. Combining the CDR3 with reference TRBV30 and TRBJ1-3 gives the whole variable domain SQTIHQWPATLVQPVGSPLSLECTVEGTSNPNLYWYRQAAGRGLQLLFYSVGIGQISSEVPQNLSASRPQDRQFILSSKKLLLSDSGFYLCAWSVRGRADSGNTIYFGEGSWLTVV.

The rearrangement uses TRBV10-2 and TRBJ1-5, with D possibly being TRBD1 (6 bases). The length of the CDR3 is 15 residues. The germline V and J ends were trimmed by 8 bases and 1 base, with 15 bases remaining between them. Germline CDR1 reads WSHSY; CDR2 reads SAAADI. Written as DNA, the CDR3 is TGCGCCAGCTCGCGGGCAGGGACAAGCAATCAGCCCCAGCATTTT. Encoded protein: CASSRAGTSNQPQHF.

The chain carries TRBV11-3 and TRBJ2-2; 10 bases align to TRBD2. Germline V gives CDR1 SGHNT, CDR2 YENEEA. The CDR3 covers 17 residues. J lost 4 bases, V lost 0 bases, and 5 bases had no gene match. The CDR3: CASSLDWPSGSTGELFF. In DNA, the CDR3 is TGTGCCAGCAGCTTAGACTGGCCTAGCGGGAGCACCGGGGAGCTGTTTTTT.

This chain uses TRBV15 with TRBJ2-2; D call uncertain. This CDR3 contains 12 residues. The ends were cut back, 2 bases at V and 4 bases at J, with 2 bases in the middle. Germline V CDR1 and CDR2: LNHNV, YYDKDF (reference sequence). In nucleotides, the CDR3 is TGTGCCACCAGCAGACGCACCGGGGAGCTGTTTTTT. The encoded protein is CATSRRTGELFF.

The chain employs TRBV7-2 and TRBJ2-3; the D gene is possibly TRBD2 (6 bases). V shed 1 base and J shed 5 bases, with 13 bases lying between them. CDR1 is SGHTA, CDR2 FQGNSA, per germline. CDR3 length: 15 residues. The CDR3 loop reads CASSLVPGVGDTQYF. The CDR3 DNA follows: TGTGCCAGCAGCTTAGTGCCGGGGGTGGGAGATACGCAGTATTTT.

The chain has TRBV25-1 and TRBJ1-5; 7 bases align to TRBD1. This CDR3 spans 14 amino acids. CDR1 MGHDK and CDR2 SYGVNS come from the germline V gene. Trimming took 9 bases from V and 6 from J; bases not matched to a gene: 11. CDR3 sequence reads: CASSETGQGQPQHF. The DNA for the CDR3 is TGTGCCAGTTCGGAGACAGGGCAAGGTCAGCCCCAGCATTTT.

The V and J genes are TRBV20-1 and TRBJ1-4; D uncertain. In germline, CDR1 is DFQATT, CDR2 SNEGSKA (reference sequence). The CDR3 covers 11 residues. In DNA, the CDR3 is TGCAGCAGCGGGGAAAATGAAAAACTGTTTTTT. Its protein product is CSSGENEKLFF.

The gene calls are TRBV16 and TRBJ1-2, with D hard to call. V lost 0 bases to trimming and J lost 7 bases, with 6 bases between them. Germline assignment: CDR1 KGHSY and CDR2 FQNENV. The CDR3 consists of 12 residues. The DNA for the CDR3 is TGTGCCAGCAGCCAATCGGAGAGTGGCTACACCTTC. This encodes CASSQSESGYTF.

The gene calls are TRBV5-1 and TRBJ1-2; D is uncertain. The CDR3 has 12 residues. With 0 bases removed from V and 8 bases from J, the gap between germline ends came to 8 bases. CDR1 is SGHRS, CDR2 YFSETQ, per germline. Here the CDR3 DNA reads TGCGCCAGCAGCTTGGAGGGAGGAGGCTACACCTTC. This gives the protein CASSLEGGGYTF. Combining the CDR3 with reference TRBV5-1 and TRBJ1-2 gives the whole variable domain KAGVTQTPRYLIKTRGQQVTLSCSPISGHRSVSWYQQTPGQGLQFLFEYFSETQRNKGNFPGRFSGRQFSNSRSEMNVSTLELGDSALYLCASSLEGGGYTFGSGTRLTVV.

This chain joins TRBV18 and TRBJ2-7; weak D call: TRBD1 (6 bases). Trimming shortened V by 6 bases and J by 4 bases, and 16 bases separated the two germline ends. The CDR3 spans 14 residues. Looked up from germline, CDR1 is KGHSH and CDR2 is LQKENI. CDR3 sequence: CASSPDRQVYEQYF. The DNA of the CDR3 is TGTGCCAGCTCGCCAGATAGACAGGTATACGAGCAGTACTTC.

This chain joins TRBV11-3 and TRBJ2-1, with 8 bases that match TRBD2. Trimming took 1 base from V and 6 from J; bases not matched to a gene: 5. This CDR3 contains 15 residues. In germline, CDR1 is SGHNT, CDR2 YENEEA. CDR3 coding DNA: TGTGCCAGCAGCTTAGCACAAGCGGGAGCCAATGAGCAGTTCTTC. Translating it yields CASSLAQAGANEQFF.